This TCR beta chain was identified in a study of stem cell transplantation in POMP-related autoinflammatory disease. The CDR3 has 12 amino acids. V dropped 1 base and J dropped 7 bases, with 4 bases sitting between them. CDR1 is MNHNY and CDR2 is SVGAGI in the germline V gene (reference sequence). TCRdb's copy holds only in-frame clones and misses some; the assay was immunoSEQ multiplex PCR. The sample has about 32,000 clones, almost 90% seen once. Prominent immunodeficiency with autoinflammation defined PRAID. The sequencing here drew on CD4+ T cells from PBMCs, taken before stem cell transplantation. The receptor's source is a human donor with POMP-related autoinflammation and immune dysregulation (PRAID). V usage is TRBV6-6 and J usage is TRBJ1-4; no reliable D call. The CDR3, as DNA: TGTGCCAGCAGTTACTTAGGTGAAAAACTGTTTTTT. Translating it yields CASSYLGEKLFF.